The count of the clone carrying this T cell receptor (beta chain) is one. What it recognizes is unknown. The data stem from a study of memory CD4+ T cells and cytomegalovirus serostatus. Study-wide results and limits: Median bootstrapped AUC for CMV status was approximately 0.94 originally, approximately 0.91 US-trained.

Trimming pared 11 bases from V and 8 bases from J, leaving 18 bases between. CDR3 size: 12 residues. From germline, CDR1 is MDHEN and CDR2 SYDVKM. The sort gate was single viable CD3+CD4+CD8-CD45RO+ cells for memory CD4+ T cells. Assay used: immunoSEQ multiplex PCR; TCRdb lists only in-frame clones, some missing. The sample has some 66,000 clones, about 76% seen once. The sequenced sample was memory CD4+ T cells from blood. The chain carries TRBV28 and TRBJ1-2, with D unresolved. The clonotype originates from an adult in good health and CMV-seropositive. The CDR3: CASLADSGGYTF. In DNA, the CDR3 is TGTGCCTCCCTGGCTGATTCGGGGGGCTACACCTTC.